This TCR beta chain was recovered during a study of response to subunit inactivated influenza vaccine (dated by TCRdb to 2016 to 2019). Concerning the study at large: Deep quantitative profiling of the T cell receptor repertoire was used in the study to follow responses to a trivalent subunit inactivated influenza vaccine.

The CDR3 starts with the cysteine, ends with the phenylalanine, and has 15 residues. Kept here is only the CDR3 DNA, which spans 45 bases and is read in frame from base 1. CDR1 and CDR2, per the germline V gene, are SGHDT and YYEEEE. A distance of 16 bases separates the germline ends of V and J, which lose 3 bases and 3 bases respectively. What the study reported, not specific to this receptor: The authors suggested that each seasonal influenza vaccination may recruit only a limited number of new T cells.

The library was obtained by RT-PCR. This sample was sequenced with an Illumina HiSeq 2500. TCRdb passed the public sequencing reads through fastp at Q25 and MiXCR, retaining productive beta sequences. Duplicate CDR3 protein sequences are folded into a single record with the most common DNA and genes. The sample records 550,000 to 800,000 distinct CDR3 sequences, roughly 13% of which are singletons. The ten largest make up roughly 6.4% of the sample. This clonotype was seen only a few times. The target of this receptor is not known. No much larger clonotype is one base removed from it; base qualities were not supplied.

The sequence links TRBV5-6 to TRBJ2-7; the D segment cannot be called with confidence. The receptor's source is a man aged 45-65 years who received an inactivated influenza vaccine. Donor details come from another sample of the same person, matched by shared clones. The sample in question was PBMCs from blood, obtained about 14 days before vaccination. The CDR3 sequence is CASSSARAVVYEQYF. The DNA sequence is as follows: TGTGCCAGCAGCTCTGCTAGGGCGGTCGTCTACGAGCAGTACTTC.